These 30 T cell receptor beta chains came from one sample sequenced in a study of shared clonotypes between healthy human individuals. Assay: immunoSEQ multiplex PCR; the TCRdb copy retains only in-frame clones and omits some. The sample consists of 2,500,000 or so clones, over 85% of them appearing once. Sequenced: naive CD4+ T cells from PBMCs. Subset here: CD45RA+ positively selected. All receptors come from a man aged 18 to 35 in good health. Some clones in this sample may be carry-over from other donors' samples.

The chain uses TRBV9 and TRBJ2-1; D perhaps matches TRBD1 (5 bases). With 4 bases removed from V and 6 bases from J, the gap between germline ends came to 20 bases. The CDR3 extends over 16 amino acids. Per germline, CDR1 SGDLS and CDR2 YYNGEE. The CDR3 here is CASSPPGQGIINEQFF. The CDR3 nucleotides read TGTGCCAGCAGCCCCCCCGGTCAGGGAATTATCAATGAGCAGTTCTTC.

The CDR3 is CASSRKTNTGELFF. The CDR3 bases are TGTGCCAGCAGCCGCAAAACGAACACCGGGGAGCTGTTTTTT. The chain combines TRBV7-9 with TRBJ2-2; D gene ambiguous. Deletions cut 5 bases from V and 0 bases from J, with 7 bases between. The CDR3 totals 14 residues. Germline V lookup: CDR1 SEHNR, CDR2 FQNEAQ (reference sequence).

In the case of this clone: Other DNA sequences in the sample encode the same CDR3. This chain links TRBV7-3 with TRBJ2-2; D is ambiguous. This CDR3 contains 14 residues. Germline V gene sequence: CDR1 SGHTA, CDR2 FQGTGA. Trimming took off 2 bases at V and 0 bases at J, with 4 bases between the two ends. The CDR3 region is CASSLVANTGELFF. The CDR3 nucleotides read TGTGCCAGCAGCTTAGTGGCGAACACCGGGGAGCTGTTTTTT. Based on the CDR3 plus reference TRBV7-3 and TRBJ2-2, the full variable domain is GAGVSQTPSNKVTEKGKYVELRCDPISGHTALYWYRQSLGQGPEFLIYFQGTGAADDSGLPNDRFFAVRPEGSVSTLKIQRTERGDSAVYLCASSLVANTGELFFGEGSRLTVL.

The CDR3 bases are TGTGCCATCAGTGAGTCGAGGGTGATCAATGGCGGGGAGCTGTTTTTT. Residues: CAISESRVINGGELFF. V and J are TRBV10-3 and TRBJ2-2, with D maybe TRBD2 (5 bases). The CDR3 runs 16 residues. The V gene lost 0 bases and the J gene lost 7 bases, with 15 bases spanning the gap. Germline V lookup: CDR1 ENHRY, CDR2 SYGVKD.

The chain couples TRBV4-2 to TRBJ1-5; D is ambiguous. The CDR3 length is 15 residues. Germline lookup yields CDR1 LGHNA and CDR2 YNFKEQ. V shed 5 bases and J shed 0 bases, with 11 bases lying between them. The CDR3 DNA follows: TGTGCCAGCAGCGAAAGAACTCATAGCAATCAGCCCCAGCATTTT. Protein: CASSERTHSNQPQHF.

On this clone itself: Other DNA sequences in this specimen translate into the identical CDR3. CDR3 in amino acids: CASSLAASGSYEQYF. DNA of the CDR3: TGTGCCAGCAGCTTAGCGGCCTCGGGGTCCTACGAGCAGTACTTC. J is TRBJ2-7 and V is TRBV7-2; perhaps TRBD2 as D (5 bases). V was pared by 0 bases and J by 1 base, with 10 bases between. The germline CDR1 and CDR2 sequences are SGHTA and FQGNSA. This CDR3 comprises 15 residues.

This clone showed up just a few times. The genes are TRBV6-1 and TRBJ1-1, with D unresolved. Germline V CDR1 and CDR2: MNHNS, SASEGT. The CDR3 is made up of 14 amino acids. V was pared by 0 bases and J by 10 bases, with 15 bases between. The CDR3 here is CASSEAAGPRAAFF. CDR3 coding DNA: TGTGCCAGCAGTGAAGCGGCCGGACCTAGGGCAGCTTTCTTT.

V gene TRBV7-2 combines with J gene TRBJ2-3, with 12 bases that match TRBD2. J lost 6 bases, V lost 0 bases, and 10 bases had no gene match. CDR3 length: 18 amino acids. Germline V gene lookup returns CDR1 SGHTA and CDR2 FQGNSA. CDR3 in DNA: TGTGCCAGCAGCTTAGCCCTAGCGGGGGGGGGCCCCATGGATACGCAGTATTTT. Translation gives CASSLALAGGGPMDTQYF.

This rearrangement joins TRBV5-1 to TRBJ2-5; D is ambiguous. The germline gives CDR1 SGHRS, CDR2 YFSETQ. CDR3 size: 13 residues. V was clipped by 4 bases and J by 5 bases, with 12 bases between them. CDR3 amino acids: CASSGLVGETQYF. CDR3 bases: TGCGCCAGCAGCGGTTTGGTTGGGGAGACCCAGTACTTC.

The V and J genes are TRBV7-9 and TRBJ1-1, with D maybe TRBD1 (6 bases). The germline V and J ends were trimmed by 5 bases and 4 bases, with 20 bases remaining between them. There are 16 residues in the CDR3. From germline, CDR1 is SEHNR and CDR2 FQNEAQ (reference sequence). CDR3 sequence: CASSRVSGARSTEAFF. The DNA for the CDR3 is TGTGCCAGCAGCAGGGTCTCGGGGGCGCGGAGCACTGAAGCTTTCTTT.

This clone appeared a few times. The rearrangement uses TRBV28 and TRBJ1-5, with D hard to call. Trimming left V 3 bases short and J 3 bases short, with 12 bases between. The CDR3 contains 15 residues. Germline loops: CDR1 MDHEN, CDR2 SYDVKM. The CDR3 DNA sequence: TGTGCCAGCAGTTTGAATCTAATAGCCAATCAGCCCCAGCATTTT. Its translation: CASSLNLIANQPQHF. Using reference TRBV28 and TRBJ1-5 for the parts outside the CDR3, the full variable domain is DVKVTQSSRYLVKRTGEKVFLECVQDMDHENMFWYRQDPGLGLRLIYFSYDVKMKEKGDIPEGYSVSREKKERFSLILESASTNQTSMYLCASSLNLIANQPQHFGDGTRLSIL.

This clone showed up just once. J is TRBJ2-7 and V is TRBV7-6, with D possibly TRBD1 on 5 matching bases. The germline V and J ends were trimmed by 5 bases and 4 bases, with 12 bases remaining between them. The CDR3 runs 13 residues. Germline-derived CDR1 and CDR2 are SGHVS and FNYEAQ. In DNA form, the CDR3 reads TGTGCCAGCAGCCTTCAAGACAGTTACGAGCAGTACTTC. Encoded protein: CASSLQDSYEQYF.

Only a few counts were recorded for this clone. The chain recombines TRBV7-2 with TRBJ2-3; D might be TRBD2 (6 bases). Germline assignment: CDR1 SGHTA and CDR2 FQGNSA. This CDR3 region has 15 residues. Trimming shortened V by 6 bases and J by 1 base, and 14 bases separated the two germline ends. The DNA for the CDR3 is TGTGCCAGCAGTCGCGCGGGGTCCCGCACAGATACGCAGTATTTT. This codes for CASSRAGSRTDTQYF.

The V call is TRBV25-1, the J call TRBJ2-2, with D perhaps matching TRBD1 or TRBD2 (6 bases each). Trimming shortened V by 4 bases and J by 4 bases, and 19 bases separated the two germline ends. CDR3 length: 17 amino acids. From germline, CDR1 is MGHDK and CDR2 SYGVNS. The CDR3 nucleotides are TGTGCCAGCAGTGCCCCTTCGGGGGCGGGGTTCACCGGGGAGCTGTTTTTT. Its translation: CASSAPSGAGFTGELFF.

The CDR3: CATSRDYFPGGLNQPQHF. The CDR3 DNA reads as TGTGCCACCAGCAGAGATTATTTTCCCGGGGGCCTCAATCAGCCCCAGCATTTT. The rearrangement links TRBV15 to TRBJ1-5; perhaps TRBD1 as D (6 bases). CDR1 LNHNV and CDR2 YYDKDF come from the germline V gene (reference sequence). This CDR3 comprises 18 residues. Trimming left V 0 bases short and J 3 bases short, with 18 bases between.

In this sample, this clone turned up once. This rearrangement joins TRBV20-1 to TRBJ2-5; maybe TRBD2 (5 bases). The ends were cut back, 3 bases at V and 7 bases at J, with 9 bases in the middle. This CDR3 contains 11 residues. Germline V gene sequence: CDR1 DFQATT, CDR2 SNEGSKA (reference sequence). CDR3 amino acids: CSASEGGTQYF. The CDR3, as DNA: TGCAGTGCTAGTGAGGGCGGGACCCAGTACTTC.

This chain connects TRBV28 to TRBJ2-1; D perhaps matches TRBD2 (6 bases). The germline V and J ends were trimmed by 5 bases and 12 bases, with 17 bases remaining between them. Germline assignment: CDR1 MDHEN and CDR2 SYDVKM. This CDR3 comprises 13 residues. CDR3 in amino acids: CASSAEERAGQFF. CDR3 sequence (DNA): TGTGCCAGCAGTGCCGAGGAGCGGGCTGGGCAGTTCTTC.

This clone was seen a handful of times. V usage is TRBV5-5 and J usage is TRBJ2-7; D gene ambiguous. CDR3 length: 14 amino acids. The V and J ends lost 4 bases and 2 bases respectively, with 13 bases between them. CDR1 and CDR2 from the germline V gene are SGHKS and YYEKEE (reference sequence). CDR3 DNA: TGTGCCAGCAGCCCGTCGTCAGGAACCTACGAGCAGTACTTC. This translates into CASSPSSGTYEQYF.

The chain links TRBV2 to TRBJ2-1; D gene unclear. V lost 6 bases and J lost 3, with 18 bases in between. The CDR3 contains 16 residues. The germline CDR1 and CDR2 sequences are SNHLY and FYNNEI. DNA for the CDR3: TGTGCCAGCAGGAAGCCGAGGACGGTTAACTACAATGAGCAGTTCTTC. It encodes CASRKPRTVNYNEQFF.

CDR3 DNA sequence: TGCGCCAGCAGCTTGCTCGGACAGGGGGCGGAAAAACTGTTTTTT. This gives the protein CASSLLGQGAEKLFF. The gene calls are TRBV5-1 and TRBJ1-4, with 11 bases aligning to TRBD1. The germline V gene has CDR1 SGHRS and CDR2 YFSETQ. This CDR3 is built from 15 residues. V trimming: 1 base; J trimming: 8 bases; junction bases outside the gene matches: 4. Variable domain in full (rest from reference TRBV5-1 and TRBJ1-4): KAGVTQTPRYLIKTRGQQVTLSCSPISGHRSVSWYQQTPGQGLQFLFEYFSETQRNKGNFPGRFSGRQFSNSRSEMNVSTLELGDSALYLCASSLLGQGAEKLFFGSGTQLSVL.

The chain links TRBV30 to TRBJ1-4; tentative D call: TRBD1 (5 bases). Germline CDR1 GTSNPN, CDR2 SVGIG (reference sequence). There are 11 residues in the CDR3. DNA for the CDR3: TGTCTGACAGTGGCTAATGAAAAACTGTTTTTT. Translating it yields CLTVANEKLFF. Full variable domain (remainder filled in from reference TRBV30 and TRBJ1-4): SQTIHQWPATLVQPVGSPLSLECTVEGTSNPNLYWYRQAAGRGLQLLFYSVGIGQISSEVPQNLSASRPQDRQFILSSKKLLLSDSGFYLCLTVANEKLFFGSGTQLSVL.

J is TRBJ2-1 and V is TRBV5-1, with D possibly TRBD2 on 5 matching bases. The germline CDR1 and CDR2 sequences are SGHRS and YFSETQ. Between the trimmed V and J ends, which lost 4 bases and 7 bases, there was a span of 15 bases. The CDR3 runs to 14 residues. The CDR3 protein is CASSPSEVKNEQFF. The CDR3 DNA follows: TGCGCCAGCAGCCCCTCGGAGGTTAAAAATGAGCAGTTCTTC.

This chain joins TRBV5-1 and TRBJ1-4, with a weak D call TRBD1 (5 bases). The germline CDR1 and CDR2 sequences are SGHRS and YFSETQ. Trimming removed 1 base at V and 4 bases at J, with 11 bases between. The CDR3 loop spans 15 amino acids. CDR3 DNA sequence: TGCGCCAGCAGCTTGTTGGGGCGTATTAATGAAAAACTGTTTTTT. Amino acids: CASSLLGRINEKLFF.

This sequence joins TRBV19 and TRBJ1-5; D unresolved. CDR3 length equals 14 residues. With 7 bases removed from V and 0 bases from J, the gap between germline ends came to 10 bases. From germline, CDR1 is LNHDA and CDR2 SQIVND (reference sequence). The CDR3 DNA reads TGTGCCAGTACCCGGGCTTATAGCAATCAGCCCCAGCATTTT. This gives the protein CASTRAYSNQPQHF.

The CDR3 protein is CASSHQGLENEQYF. For the CDR3, the DNA is TGCGCCAGCAGCCACCAAGGACTAGAGAACGAGCAGTACTTC. The genes are TRBV5-1 and TRBJ2-7; 7 bases line up with TRBD2. The V gene's germline CDR1 is SGHRS and CDR2 YFSETQ. This CDR3 is built from 14 residues. J was trimmed by 5 bases and V by 4 bases; bases with no gene match: 9.

The CDR3 spells CASSPAGVPSTEAFF. In nucleotides, the CDR3 is TGTGCCAGCAGCCCTGCGGGGGTCCCCAGCACTGAAGCTTTCTTT. The chain uses TRBV5-6 and TRBJ1-1; maybe TRBD1 (5 bases). The CDR3 has 15 residues. Germline V lookup: CDR1 SGHDT, CDR2 YYEEEE. V was clipped by 4 bases and J by 4 bases, with 17 bases between them.

The V and J genes are TRBV7-8 and TRBJ1-1; 8 bases agree with TRBD1. Trimming took 1 base from V and 10 from J; bases not matched to a gene: 11. The CDR3 has 15 amino acids. Germline loops: CDR1 SGHVS, CDR2 FQNEAQ. CDR3 residues: CASSLGSAQGARAFF. The DNA for the CDR3 is TGTGCCAGCAGCTTAGGCTCTGCGCAGGGGGCAAGAGCTTTCTTT. Using reference TRBV7-8 and TRBJ1-1 for the parts outside the CDR3, the full variable domain is GAGVSQSPRYKVAKRGQDVALRCDPISGHVSLFWYQQALGQGPEFLTYFQNEAQLDKSGLPSDRFFAERPEGSVSTLKIQRTQQEDSAVYLCASSLGSAQGARAFFGQGTRLTVV.

The J gene is TRBJ2-7, the V gene TRBV2; D gene unclear. The germline CDR1 and CDR2 sequences are SNHLY and FYNNEI. V was clipped by 4 bases and J by 6 bases, with 16 bases between them. The CDR3 is 14 amino acids. CDR3 DNA: TGTGCCAGCAGTGGAAGCCTTTCCCCTCCCGAGCAGTACTTC. Protein product: CASSGSLSPPEQYF.

On this clone itself: This CDR3 is also generated by other DNA sequences in the sample. The J gene is TRBJ2-5, the V gene TRBV15; D may match TRBD1 or TRBD2 (6 bases each). The V end lost 1 base, the J end lost 4 bases, and 10 bases lay between the germline ends. The germline V gene has CDR1 LNHNV and CDR2 YYDKDF (reference sequence). The CDR3 is made up of 14 amino acids. The chain's CDR3 is CATSRGGRGETQYF. The CDR3 DNA reads TGTGCCACCAGCAGAGGGGGGCGGGGAGAGACCCAGTACTTC. The full variable domain, with the rest looked up from reference TRBV15 and TRBJ2-5, is DAMVIQNPRYQVTQFGKPVTLSCSQTLNHNVMYWYQQKSSQAPKLLFHYYDKDFNNEADTPDNFQSRRPNTSFCFLDIRSPGLGDTAMYLCATSRGGRGETQYFGPGTRLLVL.

J is TRBJ1-4 and V is TRBV6-1; D gene ambiguous. Trimming pared 11 bases from V and 8 bases from J, leaving 21 bases between. Germline CDR1 is MNHNS and CDR2 is SASEGT. The CDR3 has 14 residues. CDR3 residues: CAGGGSGTREKLFF. Here the CDR3 DNA reads TGTGCCGGTGGTGGGTCCGGCACGAGGGAAAAACTGTTTTTT.